This TCR beta chain was retrieved from a study of tumor-infiltrating lymphocytes in primary liver carcinoma. Study-level background: Subjects consisted of male and female patients aged 30 to 69 years.

Comments on this clonotype: Its antigen remains unidentified.

Germline CDR1 SGHRS, CDR2 YFSETQ. Between the trimmed V and J ends, which lost 7 bases and 0 bases, there was a span of 17 bases. The CDR3 runs 16 residues. The source of the blood RNA was unsorted whole blood, and germline DNA was extracted as well. Study outcomes and limitations: Tumor top-250-clone fractions significantly exceeded those of blood (p = 0.039). Tumor-blood pairs (like tumor-adjacent pairs) overlapped less than tumor region pairs did.

TCR beta cDNA was reverse-transcribed from about 500 ng of total RNA. The reaction used a constant-region primer and ProtoScript II reverse transcriptase. Nested multiplex PCR, run for three rounds with slightly modified ARM-PCR, yielded TCR beta libraries. PCR rounds one and two used TRBV1-TRBV30 forward primers with a C-beta reverse primer for about 11 cycles each. TCRdb fed the multiplex PCR reads into MiXCR, producing one record per CDR3 protein. Of about 180,000 distinct CDR3 sequences in the sample, 60% were seen once. The chain couples TRBV5-1 to TRBJ2-1; TRBD2 might be the D (6 bases). The receptor's source is a man in his forties with primary liver carcinoma and hepatitis B virus infection. Specimen: peripheral blood. In DNA, the CDR3 is TGCGCCAGCGAGAAACTAGAGGGAGGCTCCTACAATGAGCAGTTCTTC. Translating gives CASEKLEGGSYNEQFF.